The clone carrying this TCR beta chain turned up a few times. This entry comes from a study of HIV-infected patients and healthy controls. Whole blood was used without fractionation, so all unsorted peripheral T cells were included. Per the germline V gene, CDR1 is SQVTM and CDR2 is ANQGSEA. J was trimmed by 7 bases and V by 7 bases; bases with no gene match: 9. The CDR3 is made up of 15 amino acids. cDNA was made from about 500 ng RNA using alpha and beta constant primers. Using multiplexing indices, alpha and beta chain libraries were generated apart by chain-specific third strand synthesis. One entry per CDR3 protein, called by TCRdb with MiXCR from the 5' RACE reads. The table has 15,000 to 20,000 distinct CDR3 sequences, approximately 9% seen once.

The chain recombines TRBV29-1 with TRBJ2-1, with 14 bases aligning to TRBD2. This receptor was taken from an adult in good health. Source material: blood. The CDR3 nucleotides are TGCAGCGGACTAGCGGGAGGGCGTCTGTCAAATGAGCAGTTCTTC. Encoded protein: CSGLAGGRLSNEQFF.